This TCR beta chain appears in the sequencing data of a study of blood T cell repertoires in COVID-19 (dated by TCRdb to 2019 to 2021). As for the study more broadly: Collaborator samples came from the United States, Italy and Spain and covered acute and convalescent phases of COVID-19. The prospective study material was composed of cDNA or gDNA derived from T cells, B-cell-depleted T cells, or PBMCs. Deeply sampled blood TCRbeta repertoires from subjects exposed to, actively infected with, or recovered from COVID-19 were included in the dataset. The repertoires were released in a freely available public database meant as a resource for research on the immune response to SARS-CoV-2. The samples were drawn from two sources: the first 160 participants of the ongoing ImmuneRACE study, and 1,200 or so subjects contributed by 6 global collaborators. Sample metadata almost always included a de-identified subject ID, COVID-19 status, age in years and sex. HLA class I and class II types, where available, came from metadata supplied by the sample provider rather than from assay-based typing.

From the cysteine through the phenylalanine, the CDR3 covers 16 amino acids. Left in the record is the CDR3 DNA by itself, 48 bases read in frame from the first base. At the junction V is shortened by 2 bases and J by 4 bases; bases outside the gene matches: 9. CDR1 is given as MNHEY and CDR2 as SVGEGT, both from the germline V gene. A remark on this clone: No antigen is known for it. No much larger clonotype is one base removed from it; base qualities were not supplied.

Samples from volunteer blood donors who had recovered from COVID-19 were contributed by a second Seattle source. Collaborating institutions collected whole blood in K2EDTA tubes following their own protocols. Collaborator samples were shipped for TCRbeta analysis as frozen whole blood, isolated PBMCs, or DNA extracted from either sample type. TCRbeta CDR3 regions were amplified from genomic DNA using the immunoSEQ Assay, a bias-controlled multiplex PCR. The published analysis was carried out like this. The number of nucleated cells in each sample was estimated from the amplification of reference gene primers within the assay. To quantify the absolute abundance of each unique TCRbeta CDR3 rearrangement, sequence reads were collapsed and filtered. For each sample, productive Simpson clonality was calculated as the square root of Simpson's diversity index over productive rearrangements. TCRdb took this table from immuneACCESS and kept in-frame rearrangements with V and J called. Such tables lack part of the clones; where checked against another copy, unresolved V genes explain under half of the gap, and the rest is unexplained. The V and J calls and clone size come from that table; D and trimming were worked out from the DNA. The sample table records some 250,000 clones; 88% of these occur just once. Clones ranked in the top ten supply 0.99% of the sample.

General conclusions and limits of the study: The amount of clinical and demographic metadata varied by source and participant and was provided uncurated.

This clonotype was obtained from a woman aged 40 to 50 who had recovered from COVID-19. Material for sequencing was peripheral blood. This sequence uses TRBV6-2 or TRBV6-3 and TRBJ1-1, and 8 bases in between align with TRBD1. Read as DNA, the sequence is TGTGCCAGCAGTTACGTGGCAGGGGGCGCGGGCACTGAAGCTTTCTTT. Translation gives CASSYVAGGAGTEAFF.